The clone carrying this TCR beta chain has a handful of counts. Sequencing was performed with immunoSEQ multiplex PCR; in TCRdb, only in-frame clones are kept and a portion is missing. The repertoire holds under 85,000 clones, with around nine tenths as singletons. The data originate from a study of OX40 agonist ivuxolimab in advanced cancers. At the level of the study: One hepatocellular carcinoma and a couple of cutaneous melanoma patients partially responded.

This TCR derives from an adult with an advanced solid tumor such as melanoma, head and neck, liver or kidney cancer. The sample here was CD4+ or CD8+ T cells sorted from blood, taken in a trial of the OX40 agonist ivuxolimab.

The CDR3 sequence: CASSPGGAQGSPLHF. The CDR3 coding sequence is TGTGCCAGCTCACCAGGGGGAGCACAAGGTTCACCCCTCCACTTT. This sequence joins TRBV18 and TRBJ1-6; D is perhaps TRBD1 (5 bases). Germline-derived CDR1 and CDR2 are KGHSH and LQKENI. The CDR3 runs to 15 residues. V lost 2 bases and J 9 bases, leaving 14 bases between the germline ends.